This passage covers 6 T cell receptor beta chains from one sample sequenced in a study of Ad26.COV2.S vaccination and SARS-CoV-2 variants. The repertoire was sequenced with immunoSEQ multiplex PCR; TCRdb's copy has only in-frame clones and lacks some. The data show about 280,000 clones, about 87% seen once. Treatment of the sample: roughly 18 received Ad26.COV2.S at low or high dose, single or two shots; about 5 received placebo; per-sample allocation not given. All samples were drawn on day 63, counting from the first vaccine or placebo injection. Here the sequenced sample was peripheral blood, taken in a trial of Ad26.COV2.S vaccine versus placebo. The receptor set was obtained from a person aged 18-65 years who received the Ad26.COV2.S COVID-19 vaccine or a placebo.

This clone was observed a single time. The gene calls are TRBV7-9 and TRBJ1-1; D is possibly TRBD1 (5 bases). Germline V CDR1 and CDR2: SEHNR, FQNEAQ (reference sequence). This CDR3 region has 15 residues. Trimming shortened V by 5 bases and J by 1 base, and 14 bases separated the two germline ends. CDR3: CASSVGASENTEAFF. In DNA form, the CDR3 reads TGTGCCAGCAGCGTAGGGGCCTCCGAGAACACTGAAGCTTTCTTT.

The chain employs TRBV12-3 or TRBV12-4 and TRBJ1-2; D not resolved. The V end was cut by 3 bases, the J end by 0 bases, with 5 bases between. CDR3 size: 13 residues. The CDR3 protein is CASSFLTNYGYTF. CDR3 nucleotide sequence: TGTGCCAGCAGTTTCCTCACTAACTATGGCTACACCTTC.

The V call is TRBV9, the J call TRBJ2-1; 10 bases match TRBD2. Germline CDR1 and CDR2: SGDLS and YYNGEE. The CDR3 is 15 amino acids. The V and J ends lost 6 bases and 2 bases, in that order; junction bases with no gene match: 5. The CDR3 reads CASTSSGGPYNEQFF. The DNA for the CDR3 is TGTGCCAGCACAAGTAGCGGGGGGCCCTACAATGAGCAGTTCTTC.

The rearrangement links TRBV11-2 to TRBJ2-1; 11 bases match TRBD2. CDR3 size: 19 residues. Germline-derived CDR1 and CDR2 are SGHAT and FQNNGV. V was clipped by 6 bases and J by 7 bases; unmatched bases: 20. CDR3 nucleotides: TGTGCCAGCAGTATACTAGCGGGAGAAACTTATGGACTCTGGAATGAGCAGTTCTTC. It is translated as CASSILAGETYGLWNEQFF. The entire variable domain, with the rest obtained from reference TRBV11-2 and TRBJ2-1, is as follows: EAGVAQSPRYKIIEKRQSVAFWCNPISGHATLYWYQQILGQGPKLLIQFQNNGVVDDSQLPKDRFSAERLKGVDSTLKIQPAKLEDSAVYLCASSILAGETYGLWNEQFFGPGTRLTVL.

The chain combines TRBV4-1 with TRBJ2-1; tentative D call: TRBD2 (5 bases). Germline CDR1 reads MGHRA; CDR2 reads YSYEKL. The CDR3 runs 16 residues. Trimming shortened V by 1 base and J by 4 bases, and 14 bases separated the two germline ends. The CDR3: CASSQVGLPKYNEQFF. As DNA, the CDR3 is TGCGCCAGCAGCCAAGTCGGACTCCCGAAGTACAATGAGCAGTTCTTC.

V and J are TRBV7-6 and TRBJ2-1; 7 nucleotides line up with TRBD1. V trimming: 3 bases; J trimming: 3 bases; junction bases outside the gene matches: 5. CDR3 length equals 15 residues. CDR1 and CDR2 (germline): SGHVS, FNYEAQ. The CDR3 DNA reads as TGTGCCAGCAGCTTCCCCCGGACAGGCTACAATGAGCAGTTCTTC. Protein product: CASSFPRTGYNEQFF.